A single sample gave rise to the 30 T cell receptor beta chains below, sequenced in a study of OX40 agonist ivuxolimab in advanced cancers. Library preparation employed the immunoSEQ multiplex PCR assay. TCRdb re-hosts the immuneACCESS table, in-frame sequences only. Its copies lack some clones; in the studies checked, an unresolved V gene accounts for under half of them, and the cause for the rest is not known. The table for this sample lists 70,000 or so clones; 85% to 90% of them were counted only once. The top ten constitute around 1% of the sample. The source material was CD4+ or CD8+ T cells sorted from blood, sampled in a trial of the OX40 agonist ivuxolimab. The receptor set was obtained from an adult with an advanced solid tumor such as melanoma, head and neck, liver or kidney cancer.

Note on this clone: A junction boundary mismatches the germline segment, possibly from a read error. Different DNA sequences within this sample yield the same CDR3. This rearrangement joins TRBV27 to TRBJ2-1; either TRBD1 or TRBD2 may supply D (5 bases each). This CDR3 has 17 amino acids. Germline V gene data show CDR1 as MNHEY and CDR2 as SMNVEV (reference sequence). The CDR3 sequence: CASSLSGEIRQYNEQFF. In DNA, the CDR3 is TGTGCCAGCAGCTTATCTGGGGAGATTCGACAGTACAATGAGCAGTTCTTC.

This clone was picked up one time. V and J are TRBV7-2 and TRBJ2-3; D is unresolved. CDR1 is SGHTA and CDR2 is FQGNSA in the germline V gene. This CDR3 has 12 amino acids. Trimming cost V 5 bases and J 4 bases, with 7 bases left between them. The CDR3 DNA sequence: TGTGCCAGCAGCACCCCCGCAGATACGCAGTATTTT. This encodes CASSTPADTQYF.

The CDR3 DNA is TGTGCCAGCAGCCCAGGACAGGCGAACACTGAAGCTTTCTTT. It codes for CASSPGQANTEAFF. V usage is TRBV7-2 and J usage is TRBJ1-1; 7 bases align to TRBD1. V dropped 5 bases and J dropped 1; count of bases not matched to a gene: 4. The CDR3 runs to 14 residues. Germline V gene data show CDR1 as SGHTA and CDR2 as FQGNSA.

The V gene is TRBV11-3, the J gene TRBJ1-1; no clear D gene. Trimming removed 0 bases at V and 1 base at J, with 21 bases between. Germline-derived CDR1 and CDR2 are SGHNT and YENEEA. The CDR3 has 19 amino acids. The chain's CDR3 is CASSLEVFEAAGRNTEAFF. The DNA for the CDR3 is TGTGCCAGCAGCTTAGAAGTGTTCGAGGCGGCAGGCCGGAACACTGAAGCTTTCTTT. The full variable domain, in which reference TRBV11-3 and TRBJ1-1 provide the parts outside the CDR3, is EAGVVQSPRYKIIEKKQPVAFWCNPISGHNTLYWYLQNLGQGPELLIRYENEEAVDDSQLPKDRFSAERLKGVDSTLKIQPAELGDSAVYLCASSLEVFEAAGRNTEAFFGQGTRLTVV.

V is TRBV5-1 and J is TRBJ1-4; tentative D call: TRBD1 (5 bases). This CDR3 contains 15 residues. Germline values: CDR1 SGHRS, CDR2 YFSETQ. Trimming cost V 0 bases and J 4 bases, with 10 bases left between them. The CDR3 DNA follows: TGCGCCAGCAGCTTGGTAGGGGTTGTTAATGAAAAACTGTTTTTT. Protein: CASSLVGVVNEKLFF. Drawing the rest from reference TRBV5-1 and TRBJ1-4, the complete variable domain is KAGVTQTPRYLIKTRGQQVTLSCSPISGHRSVSWYQQTPGQGLQFLFEYFSETQRNKGNFPGRFSGRQFSNSRSEMNVSTLELGDSALYLCASSLVGVVNEKLFFGSGTQLSVL.

The J gene is TRBJ1-1, the V gene TRBV28; tentative D call: TRBD1 (6 bases). The V end was cut by 2 bases, the J end by 1 base, with 8 bases between. Germline V lookup: CDR1 MDHEN, CDR2 SYDVKM. The CDR3 consists of 14 residues. CDR3 DNA sequence: TGTGCCAGCAGTTTACCAGGGGCGAACACTGAAGCTTTCTTT. Translated: CASSLPGANTEAFF.

V is TRBV9 and J is TRBJ2-2, with 16 bases identical to TRBD2. Losses at the gene ends were 6 bases for V and 7 bases for J; bases not matched to a gene: 6. The CDR3 has 16 amino acids. Per the germline V gene, CDR1 is SGDLS and CDR2 is YYNGEE. Here the CDR3 reads CASTQGTSGRVGELFF. CDR3 sequence (DNA): TGTGCCAGCACCCAAGGGACTAGCGGGAGGGTCGGGGAGCTGTTTTTT.

This clone showed up just a few times. The rearrangement uses TRBV6-6 and TRBJ2-7; D is perhaps TRBD1 (7 bases). The CDR3 loop spans 12 amino acids. Germline CDR1 reads MNHNY; CDR2 reads SVGAGI (reference sequence). V was cut by 6 bases and J by 6 bases, with 12 bases left in between. DNA of the CDR3: TGTGCCAGCAGCCGCCAGGGGGGCGAGCAGTACTTC. This gives the protein CASSRQGGEQYF.

The V and J genes are TRBV6-1 and TRBJ2-5; no clear D gene. Germline V gives CDR1 MNHNS, CDR2 SASEGT. The V end lost 6 bases, the J end lost 3 bases, and 2 bases lay between the germline ends. The CDR3 extends over 10 amino acids. This CDR3 reads CASRKETQYF. CDR3 DNA sequence: TGTGCCAGCAGAAAAGAGACCCAGTACTTC.

The CDR3: CASSQSLPAICSYEQYF. In nucleotides, the CDR3 is TGCGCCAGCAGTCAATCCCTGCCAGCAATTTGCTCCTACGAGCAGTACTTC. V and J are TRBV23-1 and TRBJ2-7; D gene unclear. TRBV23-1 is an ORF, and what it does is uncertain. The V and J ends lost 0 bases and 0 bases respectively, with 15 bases between them. The CDR3 extends over 17 amino acids.

This clone was detected only a few times. CDR3: CASSHGQGGSYEQYF. The CDR3 coding sequence is TGTGCCAGCAGCCATGGACAGGGGGGGTCCTACGAGCAGTACTTC. This sequence joins TRBV7-3 and TRBJ2-7; 10 nucleotides agree with TRBD1. The J segment lost 1 base and the V segment lost 5 bases, leaving 5 bases of the junction unmatched. Germline V CDR1 and CDR2: SGHTA, FQGTGA. This CDR3 contains 15 residues.

This chain joins TRBV9 and TRBJ1-2; perhaps TRBD1 as D (6 bases). Trimming removed 4 bases at V and 0 bases at J, with 16 bases between. Looked up from germline, CDR1 is SGDLS and CDR2 is YYNGEE. The CDR3 has 16 amino acids. The CDR3 DNA is TGTGCCAGCAGCCCGTCGAACAGGGCCTCTAACTATGGCTACACCTTC. Protein product: CASSPSNRASNYGYTF.

The chain has TRBV6-5 and TRBJ1-4, with 8 bases aligning to TRBD1. The length of the CDR3 is 14 residues. Germline CDR1 reads MNHEY; CDR2 reads SVGAGI. J gave up 8 bases and V 2 bases, and 4 bases lay outside the gene matches. In DNA, the CDR3 is TGTGCCAGCAGTTACACGGACAGGGCAGAAAAACTGTTTTTT. This encodes CASSYTDRAEKLFF.

The chain has TRBV11-2 and TRBJ2-7; D is unclear. Germline V gene data show CDR1 as SGHAT and CDR2 as FQNNGV. The germline V and J ends were trimmed by 0 bases and 3 bases, with 9 bases remaining between them. There are 14 residues in the CDR3. The CDR3 DNA sequence: TGTGCCAGCAGCTTAGACCGAGTCAACTACGAGCAGTACTTC. Its translation is CASSLDRVNYEQYF.

The genes are TRBV7-9 and TRBJ2-1; 7 nucleotides agree with TRBD1. CDR3 length: 15 residues. The germline V gene encodes CDR1 SEHNR and CDR2 FQNEAQ (reference sequence). V trimming: 4 bases; J trimming: 7 bases; junction bases outside the gene matches: 10. As DNA, the CDR3 is TGTGCCAGCAGCTCCAATAGACAGGGTAAGAATGAGCAGTTCTTC. Translation: CASSSNRQGKNEQFF. Supplemented by reference TRBV7-9 and TRBJ2-1, the full variable domain reads DTGVSQNPRHKITKRGQNVTFRCDPISEHNRLYWYRQTLGQGPEFLTYFQNEAQLEKSRLLSDRFSAERPKGSFSTLEIQRTEQGDSAMYLCASSSNRQGKNEQFFGPGTRLTVL.

V and J are TRBV19 and TRBJ2-7, with TRBD2 matching over 12 bases. CDR1 LNHDA and CDR2 SQIVND come from the germline V gene (reference sequence). This CDR3 has 14 residues. V shed 4 bases and J 6 bases; nucleotides not matched to a gene: 4. The CDR3 protein is CASSTSGRAREQYF. The CDR3 DNA follows: TGTGCCAGTAGTACTAGCGGGAGGGCTCGCGAGCAGTACTTC.

This clone was found a few times. This chain connects TRBV7-9 to TRBJ1-1; D is possibly TRBD1 (6 bases). The length of the CDR3 is 14 residues. V was pared by 3 bases and J by 4 bases, with 12 bases between. Germline CDR1 SEHNR, CDR2 FQNEAQ (reference sequence). As DNA, the CDR3 is TGTGCCAGCAGCTTGGGACAATGGGGCACTGAAGCTTTCTTT. Its translation: CASSLGQWGTEAFF.

This chain uses TRBV2 with TRBJ2-5; perhaps D is TRBD1 or TRBD2 (7 bases each). CDR1 SNHLY and CDR2 FYNNEI come from the germline V gene. The CDR3 contains 15 residues. V lost 3 bases and J 5 bases, leaving 16 bases between the germline ends. CDR3 DNA sequence: TGTGCCAGCAGTGATCTTGGGCAGGGGGGGGAGACCCAGTACTTC. This encodes CASSDLGQGGETQYF.

The chain uses TRBV7-8 and TRBJ2-3; D is possibly TRBD2 (5 bases). Between the trimmed V and J ends, which lost 5 bases and 5 bases, there was a span of 8 bases. The CDR3 consists of 12 residues. Germline loops: CDR1 SGHVS, CDR2 FQNEAQ. The CDR3 is CASSGAVDTQYF. The CDR3 coding sequence is TGTGCCAGCAGCGGAGCGGTAGATACGCAGTATTTT.

V usage is TRBV15 and J usage is TRBJ1-2; D is unresolved. The germline V and J ends were trimmed by 0 bases and 6 bases, with 14 bases remaining between them. CDR1 LNHNV and CDR2 YYDKDF come from the germline V gene (reference sequence). CDR3 size: 15 residues. Here the CDR3 DNA reads TGTGCCACCAGCAGAGATTGGAGACAAAGCAATGGCTACACCTTC. Protein: CATSRDWRQSNGYTF.

V is TRBV7-9 and J is TRBJ2-5; D unresolved. The CDR3 spans 11 residues. CDR1 is SEHNR and CDR2 is FQNEAQ in the germline V gene (reference sequence). V lost 5 bases and J lost 2, with 3 bases in between. This CDR3 reads CASSVQETQYF. The CDR3 DNA follows: TGTGCCAGCAGCGTACAAGAGACCCAGTACTTC.

This clone was seen only once. This rearrangement joins TRBV5-1 to TRBJ2-7; D unresolved. The V gene lost 8 bases and the J gene lost 2 bases, with 8 bases spanning the gap. The germline V gene encodes CDR1 SGHRS and CDR2 YFSETQ. The CDR3 is 11 amino acids. The CDR3 DNA follows: TGCGCCAGTGGGTCCACCTACGAGCAGTACTTC. Amino acids: CASGSTYEQYF.

The V call is TRBV13, the J call TRBJ2-3, with unresolved D. Trimming stripped 8 bases from V and 4 bases from J, with 10 bases between. The CDR3 has 12 amino acids. The germline gives CDR1 PRHDT, CDR2 FYEKMQ (reference sequence). CDR3 sequence: CASALSADTQYF. CDR3 sequence (DNA): TGTGCCAGCGCCCTTTCCGCAGATACGCAGTATTTT.

The J gene is TRBJ2-7, the V gene TRBV30; no firm D call. The V end lost 3 bases, the J end lost 4 bases, and 25 bases lay between the germline ends. The germline gives CDR1 GTSNPN, CDR2 SVGIG (reference sequence). This CDR3 spans 17 amino acids. The CDR3 protein is CAWRARFSSPRYYEQYF. The CDR3 DNA follows: TGTGCCTGGAGAGCCCGGTTTAGTTCCCCTAGATATTACGAGCAGTACTTC.

This clone was counted a single time. This sequence joins TRBV11-2 and TRBJ2-3; D unclear. V was pared by 5 bases and J by 2 bases, with 5 bases between. Germline loops: CDR1 SGHAT, CDR2 FQNNGV. This CDR3 has 12 residues. CDR3 bases: TGTGCCAGCAGCCTAACCACAGATACGCAGTATTTT. Translation gives CASSLTTDTQYF.

The CDR3 loop reads CAISESVAIQTQYF. In DNA form, the CDR3 reads TGTGCCATCAGTGAGTCTGTAGCGATACAGACCCAGTACTTC. The rearrangement uses TRBV10-3 and TRBJ2-5; D perhaps matches TRBD2 (5 bases). The CDR3 runs to 14 residues. V lost 0 bases and J 6 bases, leaving 11 bases between the germline ends. From germline, CDR1 is ENHRY and CDR2 SYGVKD.

This chain joins TRBV28 and TRBJ2-7, with a possible D match to TRBD1 (6 bases). Germline CDR1 is MDHEN and CDR2 is SYDVKM. Trimming removed 5 bases at V and 3 bases at J, with 17 bases between. The CDR3 runs 15 residues. The CDR3 protein is CASSTGTGRLYEQYF. The CDR3 DNA sequence: TGTGCCAGCAGTACCGGCACAGGGAGACTCTACGAGCAGTACTTC.

This chain uses TRBV5-4 with TRBJ2-7; 12 bases are a match to TRBD2. There are 16 residues in the CDR3. Per germline, CDR1 SGHNT and CDR2 YYREEE (reference sequence). Trimming removed 4 bases from V and 2 bases from J; junction bases left unmatched: 7. This CDR3 is CASSPESSGRAYEQYF. The CDR3, as DNA: TGTGCCAGCAGCCCAGAATCTAGCGGGAGGGCCTACGAGCAGTACTTC. The full variable domain, completed using reference TRBV5-4 and TRBJ2-7, is ETGVTQSPTHLIKTRGQQVTLRCSSQSGHNTVSWYQQALGQGPQFIFQYYREEENGRGNFPPRFSGLQFPNYSSELNVNALELDDSALYLCASSPESSGRAYEQYFGPGTRLTVT.

This rearrangement joins TRBV9 to TRBJ2-2; 9 nucleotides align to TRBD2. CDR1 and CDR2 from the germline V gene are SGDLS and YYNGEE. The J segment lost 4 bases and the V segment lost 0 bases, leaving 7 bases of the junction unmatched. The CDR3 consists of 17 residues. The CDR3 reads CASSVATGAGGTGELFF. CDR3 DNA sequence: TGTGCCAGCAGCGTAGCTACGGGAGCGGGAGGCACCGGGGAGCTGTTTTTT.

The count of this clone is one. This chain links TRBV5-1 with TRBJ2-7, with a tentative D call TRBD1 (6 bases). Trimming cost V 4 bases and J 7 bases, with 18 bases left between them. The germline gives CDR1 SGHRS, CDR2 YFSETQ. CDR3 length: 14 residues. The CDR3: CASSPDSRGLEQYF. The CDR3 nucleotides read TGCGCCAGCAGCCCTGACTCCAGGGGTTTAGAGCAGTACTTC. Combining the CDR3 with reference TRBV5-1 and TRBJ2-7 gives the whole variable domain KAGVTQTPRYLIKTRGQQVTLSCSPISGHRSVSWYQQTPGQGLQFLFEYFSETQRNKGNFPGRFSGRQFSNSRSEMNVSTLELGDSALYLCASSPDSRGLEQYFGPGTRLTVT.